What follows are 2 T cell receptor beta chains derived from one specimen sequenced in a study of shared clonotypes between healthy human individuals. The table came from immunoSEQ multiplex PCR; TCRdb's copy has only in-frame clones and leaves some out. The profile shows approximately 470,000 clones, around 80% of them singletons. The sample was PBMCs. These receptors were taken from a woman aged 40 to 50 in good health. Some clones in this sample may be carry-over from other donors' samples.

The V call is TRBV5-6, the J call TRBJ2-7; weak D call: TRBD1 (7 bases). The CDR3 length is 14 residues. Germline CDR1 SGHDT, CDR2 YYEEEE. V lost 3 bases to trimming and J lost 3 bases, with 13 bases between them. CDR3 in DNA: TGTGCCAGCAGCTGGGGGCAGGGGGGCTACGAGCAGTACTTC. Protein sequence: CASSWGQGGYEQYF.

By sample fraction, this clone is medium-sized. This CDR3 is also generated by other DNA sequences in the sample. CDR3 bases: TGTGCCAGCAGCTTGGGCAGGGAGAGACCAAGCAATCAGCCCCAGCATTTT. Residues: CASSLGRERPSNQPQHF. The chain recombines TRBV5-6 with TRBJ1-5; TRBD1 might be the D (5 bases). CDR3 length equals 17 residues. Germline values: CDR1 SGHDT, CDR2 YYEEEE. V was pared by 0 bases and J by 1 base, with 14 bases between.